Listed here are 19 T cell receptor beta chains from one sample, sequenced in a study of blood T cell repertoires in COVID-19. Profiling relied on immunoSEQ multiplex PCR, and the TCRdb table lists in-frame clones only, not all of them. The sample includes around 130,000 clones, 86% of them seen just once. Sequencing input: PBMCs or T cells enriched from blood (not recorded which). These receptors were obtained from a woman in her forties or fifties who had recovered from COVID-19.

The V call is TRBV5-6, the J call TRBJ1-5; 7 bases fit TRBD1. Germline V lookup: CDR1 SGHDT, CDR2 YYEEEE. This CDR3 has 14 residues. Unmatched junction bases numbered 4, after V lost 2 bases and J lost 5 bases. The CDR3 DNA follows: TGTGCCAGCAGCTTACAGGGGAATTATCAGCCCCAGCATTTT. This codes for CASSLQGNYQPQHF.

CDR3 protein: CASTSSGGASGANVLTF. For the CDR3, the DNA is TGTGCCAGTACCAGTAGCGGGGGGGCGTCTGGGGCCAACGTCCTGACTTTC. The chain carries TRBV19 and TRBJ2-6; 11 nucleotides align to TRBD2. Trimming cost V 7 bases and J 1 base; bases outside gene matches: 6. Looked up from germline, CDR1 is LNHDA and CDR2 is SQIVND (reference sequence). The CDR3 spans 17 residues.

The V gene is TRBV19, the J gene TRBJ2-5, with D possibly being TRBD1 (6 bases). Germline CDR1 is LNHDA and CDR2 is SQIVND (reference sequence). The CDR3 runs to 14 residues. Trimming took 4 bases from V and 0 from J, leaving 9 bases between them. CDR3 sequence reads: CASSNRDNQETQYF. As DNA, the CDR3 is TGTGCCAGTAGTAACCGGGACAACCAAGAGACCCAGTACTTC.

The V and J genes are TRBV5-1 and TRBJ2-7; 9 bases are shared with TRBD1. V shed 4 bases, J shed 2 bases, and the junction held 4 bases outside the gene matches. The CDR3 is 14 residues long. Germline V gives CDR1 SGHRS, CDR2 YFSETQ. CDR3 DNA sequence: TGCGCCAGCAGCCGGACAGGGGAGCCCTACGAGCAGTACTTC. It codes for CASSRTGEPYEQYF.

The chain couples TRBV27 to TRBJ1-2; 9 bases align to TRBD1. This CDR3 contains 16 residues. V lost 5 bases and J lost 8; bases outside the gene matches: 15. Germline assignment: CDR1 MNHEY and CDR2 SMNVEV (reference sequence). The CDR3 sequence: CASSTRTGTGTRGYTF. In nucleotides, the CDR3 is TGTGCCAGCAGTACACGAACCGGGACAGGGACCAGGGGCTACACCTTC.

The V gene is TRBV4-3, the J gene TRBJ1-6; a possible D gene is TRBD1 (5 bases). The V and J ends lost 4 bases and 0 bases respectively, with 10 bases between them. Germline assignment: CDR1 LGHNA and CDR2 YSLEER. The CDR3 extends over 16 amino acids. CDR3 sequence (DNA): TGCGCCAGCAGCCCCGACAGATTCTCCTATAATTCACCCCTCCACTTT. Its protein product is CASSPDRFSYNSPLHF.

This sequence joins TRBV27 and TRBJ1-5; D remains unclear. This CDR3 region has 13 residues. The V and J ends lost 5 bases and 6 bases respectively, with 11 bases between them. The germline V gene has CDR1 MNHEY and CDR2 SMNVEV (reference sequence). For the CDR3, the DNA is TGTGCCAGCAGTCCGCATGAGCTTCAGCCCCAGCATTTT. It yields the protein CASSPHELQPQHF.

The CDR3 DNA reads TGTGCCAGCAGCGACGCGCTGGCGGGGGCCTCGTATTTT. Its translation: CASSDALAGASYF. The chain recombines TRBV7-2 with TRBJ2-3; TRBD2 might be the D (7 bases). Trimming left V 5 bases short and J 14 bases short, with 20 bases between. The CDR3 is made up of 13 amino acids. CDR1 and CDR2 (germline): SGHTA, FQGNSA.

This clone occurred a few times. In DNA, the CDR3 is TGTGCCAGCAGCCAAGATAGTGGCGGGGGGCGGCGGACAGATACGCAGTATTTT. Translation gives CASSQDSGGGRRTDTQYF. The chain is built from TRBV4-2 and TRBJ2-3; TRBD2 agrees at 8 bases. The CDR3 contains 18 residues. V trimming: 0 bases; J trimming: 3 bases; junction bases outside the gene matches: 11. Germline loops: CDR1 LGHNA, CDR2 YNFKEQ.

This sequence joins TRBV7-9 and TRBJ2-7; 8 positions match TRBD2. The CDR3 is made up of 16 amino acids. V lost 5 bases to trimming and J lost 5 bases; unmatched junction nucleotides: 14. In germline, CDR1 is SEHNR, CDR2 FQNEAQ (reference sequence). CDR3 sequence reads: CASSLRGGQGRDEQYF. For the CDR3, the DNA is TGTGCCAGCAGCCTGCGCGGGGGGCAGGGTCGGGACGAGCAGTACTTC.

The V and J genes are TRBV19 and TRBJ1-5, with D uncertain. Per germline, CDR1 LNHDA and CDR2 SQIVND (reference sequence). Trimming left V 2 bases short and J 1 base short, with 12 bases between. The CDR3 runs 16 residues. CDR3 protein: CASSIFRGGSNQPQHF. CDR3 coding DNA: TGTGCCAGTAGTATATTCCGGGGTGGGAGCAATCAGCCCCAGCATTTT.

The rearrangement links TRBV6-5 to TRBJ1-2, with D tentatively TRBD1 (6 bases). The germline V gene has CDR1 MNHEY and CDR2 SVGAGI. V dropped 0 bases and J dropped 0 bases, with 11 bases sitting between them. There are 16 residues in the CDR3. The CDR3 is CASSYSITGTNYGYTF. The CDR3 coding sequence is TGTGCCAGCAGTTACTCGATCACAGGGACTAACTATGGCTACACCTTC.

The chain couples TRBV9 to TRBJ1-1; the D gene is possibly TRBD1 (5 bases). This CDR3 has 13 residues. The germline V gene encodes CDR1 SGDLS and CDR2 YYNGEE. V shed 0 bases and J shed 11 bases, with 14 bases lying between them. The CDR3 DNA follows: TGTGCCAGCAGCGTAGGTTTGGGGGGTGAGGCTTTCTTT. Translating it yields CASSVGLGGEAFF.

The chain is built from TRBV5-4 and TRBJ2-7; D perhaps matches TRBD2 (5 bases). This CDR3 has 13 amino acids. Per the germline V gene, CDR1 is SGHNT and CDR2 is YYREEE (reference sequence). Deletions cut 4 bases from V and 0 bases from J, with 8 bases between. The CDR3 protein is CASSHDYSYEQYF. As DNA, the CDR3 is TGTGCCAGCAGCCACGACTACTCCTACGAGCAGTACTTC.

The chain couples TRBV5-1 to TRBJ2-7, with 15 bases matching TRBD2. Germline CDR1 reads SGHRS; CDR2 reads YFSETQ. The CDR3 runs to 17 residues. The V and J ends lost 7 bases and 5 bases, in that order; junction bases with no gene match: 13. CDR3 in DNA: TGCGCCAGCCCCACTACGCCCCGGACTAGCGGGGGGGACGAGCAGTACTTC. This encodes CASPTTPRTSGGDEQYF.

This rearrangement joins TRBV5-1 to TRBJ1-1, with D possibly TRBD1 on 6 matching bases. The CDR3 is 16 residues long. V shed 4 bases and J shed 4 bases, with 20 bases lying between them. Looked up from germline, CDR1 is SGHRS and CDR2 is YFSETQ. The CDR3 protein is CASSRGTIRDGTEAFF. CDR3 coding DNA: TGCGCCAGCAGCAGAGGGACAATACGGGATGGCACTGAAGCTTTCTTT.

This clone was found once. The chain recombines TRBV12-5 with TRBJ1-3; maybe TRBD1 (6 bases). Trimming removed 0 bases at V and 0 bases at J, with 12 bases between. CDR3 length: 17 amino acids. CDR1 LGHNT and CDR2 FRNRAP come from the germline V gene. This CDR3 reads CASGLVLGAGSGNTIYF. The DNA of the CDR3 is TGTGCTAGTGGTTTGGTACTGGGGGCCGGCTCTGGAAACACCATATATTTT.

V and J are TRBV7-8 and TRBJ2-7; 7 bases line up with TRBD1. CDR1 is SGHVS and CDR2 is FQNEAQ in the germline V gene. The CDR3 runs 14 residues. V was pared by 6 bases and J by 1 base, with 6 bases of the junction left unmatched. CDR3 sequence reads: CASSSGTASYEQYF. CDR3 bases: TGTGCCAGCAGTTCCGGGACAGCATCCTACGAGCAGTACTTC.

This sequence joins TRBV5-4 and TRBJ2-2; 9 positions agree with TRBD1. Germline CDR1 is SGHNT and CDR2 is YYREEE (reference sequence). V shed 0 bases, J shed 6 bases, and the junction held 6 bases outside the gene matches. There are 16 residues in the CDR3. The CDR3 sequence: CASSLAEGQGSGELFF. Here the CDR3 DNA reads TGTGCCAGCAGCTTGGCCGAGGGACAGGGATCCGGGGAGCTGTTTTTT.